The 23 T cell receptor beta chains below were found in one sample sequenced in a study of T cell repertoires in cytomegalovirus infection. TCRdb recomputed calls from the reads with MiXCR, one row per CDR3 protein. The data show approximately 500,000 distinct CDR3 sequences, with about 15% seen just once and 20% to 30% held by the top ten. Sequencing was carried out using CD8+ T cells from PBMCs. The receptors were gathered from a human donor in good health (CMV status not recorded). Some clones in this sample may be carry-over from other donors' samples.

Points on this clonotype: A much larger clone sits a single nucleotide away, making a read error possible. CDR3 sequence (DNA): TGTGCCAGCAGCTTAGAAGACAGGGGGAACCATGGCTACTCCTTC. Protein sequence: CASSLEDRGNHGYSF. V is TRBV7-4 and J is TRBJ1-2, with 9 bases aligning to TRBD1. CDR1 is SGHVT and CDR2 is SQSDAQ in the germline V gene. This CDR3 is 15 amino acids long.

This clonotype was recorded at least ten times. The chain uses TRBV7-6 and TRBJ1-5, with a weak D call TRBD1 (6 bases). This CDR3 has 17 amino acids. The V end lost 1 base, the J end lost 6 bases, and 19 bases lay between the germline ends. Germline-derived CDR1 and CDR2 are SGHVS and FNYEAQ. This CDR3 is CASSLVPWGQGGQPQHF. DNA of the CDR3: TGTGCCAGCAGCTTAGTACCCTGGGGGCAGGGAGGTCAGCCCCAGCATTTT.

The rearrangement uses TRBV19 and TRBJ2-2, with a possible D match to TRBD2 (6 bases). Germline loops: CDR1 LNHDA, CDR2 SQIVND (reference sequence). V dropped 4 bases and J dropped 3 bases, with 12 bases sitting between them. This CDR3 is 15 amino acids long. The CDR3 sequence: CASSRGEPDTGELFF. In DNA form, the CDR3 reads TGTGCCAGTAGTAGGGGGGAGCCGGACACCGGGGAGCTGTTTTTT. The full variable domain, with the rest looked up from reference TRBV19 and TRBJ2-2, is DGGITQSPKYLFRKEGQNVTLSCEQNLNHDAMYWYRQDPGQGLRLIYYSQIVNDFQKGDIAEGYSVSREKKESFPLTVTSAQKNPTAFYLCASSRGEPDTGELFFGEGSRLTVL.

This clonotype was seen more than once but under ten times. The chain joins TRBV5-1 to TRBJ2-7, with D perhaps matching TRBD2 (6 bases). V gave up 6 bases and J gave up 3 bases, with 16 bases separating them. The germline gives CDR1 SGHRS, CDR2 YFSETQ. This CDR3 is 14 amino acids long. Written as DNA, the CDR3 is TGCGCCAGCACCCGGACGGGACTCCACTACGAGCAGTACTTC. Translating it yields CASTRTGLHYEQYF.

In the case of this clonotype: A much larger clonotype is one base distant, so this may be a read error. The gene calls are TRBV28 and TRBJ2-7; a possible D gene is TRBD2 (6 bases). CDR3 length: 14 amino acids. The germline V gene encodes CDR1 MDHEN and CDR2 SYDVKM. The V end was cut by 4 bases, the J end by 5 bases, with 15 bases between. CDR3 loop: CASSWVAEANEQYF. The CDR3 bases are TGTGCCAGCAGTTGGGTAGCGGAAGCGAACGAGCAGTACTTC.

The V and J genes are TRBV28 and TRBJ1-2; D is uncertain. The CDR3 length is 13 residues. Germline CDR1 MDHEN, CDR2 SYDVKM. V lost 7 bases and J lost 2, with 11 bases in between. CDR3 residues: CASTLGGNYGYTF. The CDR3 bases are TGTGCCAGCACCCTGGGAGGGAACTATGGCTACACCTTC.

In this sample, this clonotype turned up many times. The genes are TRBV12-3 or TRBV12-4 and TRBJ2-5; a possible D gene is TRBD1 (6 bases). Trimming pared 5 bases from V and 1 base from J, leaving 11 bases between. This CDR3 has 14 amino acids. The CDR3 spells CASSPQGTQETQYF. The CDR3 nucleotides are TGTGCCAGCAGTCCACAGGGAACCCAAGAGACCCAGTACTTC.

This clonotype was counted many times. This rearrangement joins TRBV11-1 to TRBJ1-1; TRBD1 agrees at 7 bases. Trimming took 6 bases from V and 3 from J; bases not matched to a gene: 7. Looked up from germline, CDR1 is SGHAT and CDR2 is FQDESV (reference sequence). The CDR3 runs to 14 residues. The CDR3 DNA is TGTGCCAGCAGACGCTCTAGGGGGCACACTGAAGCTTTCTTT. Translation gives CASRRSRGHTEAFF.

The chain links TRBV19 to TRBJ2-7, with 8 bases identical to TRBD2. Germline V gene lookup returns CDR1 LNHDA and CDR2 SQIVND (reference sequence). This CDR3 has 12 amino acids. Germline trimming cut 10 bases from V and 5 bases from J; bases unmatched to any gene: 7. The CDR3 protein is CATGTSWDEQYF. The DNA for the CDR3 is TGTGCCACTGGGACTAGTTGGGACGAGCAGTACTTC.

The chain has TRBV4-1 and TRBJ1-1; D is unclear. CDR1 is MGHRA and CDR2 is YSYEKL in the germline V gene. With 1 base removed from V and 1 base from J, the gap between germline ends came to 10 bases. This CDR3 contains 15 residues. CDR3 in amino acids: CASSQGEYGNTEAFF. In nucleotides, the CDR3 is TGCGCCAGCAGCCAAGGAGAGTACGGGAACACTGAAGCTTTCTTT.

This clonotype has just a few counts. CDR3 DNA sequence: TGTGCCAGCAGCCAAGACGAACTAGCGGCCTACGAGCAGTACTTC. Translation: CASSQDELAAYEQYF. This chain connects TRBV3-1 to TRBJ2-7; 8 nucleotides align to TRBD2. Losses at the gene ends were 0 bases for V and 2 bases for J; bases not matched to a gene: 3. Germline CDR1 reads LGHDT; CDR2 reads YNNKEL (reference sequence). The CDR3 sequence is 15 residues long.

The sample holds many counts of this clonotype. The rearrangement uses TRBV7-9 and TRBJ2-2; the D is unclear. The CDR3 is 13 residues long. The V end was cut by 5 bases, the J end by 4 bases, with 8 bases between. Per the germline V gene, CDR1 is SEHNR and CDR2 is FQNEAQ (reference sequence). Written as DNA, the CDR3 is TGTGCCAGCAGCCGTGCTAGCACCGGGGAGCTGTTTTTT. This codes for CASSRASTGELFF.

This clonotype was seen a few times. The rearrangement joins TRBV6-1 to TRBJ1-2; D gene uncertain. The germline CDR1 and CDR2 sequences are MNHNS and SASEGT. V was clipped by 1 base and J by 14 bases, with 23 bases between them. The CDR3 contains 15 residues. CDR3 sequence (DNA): TGTGCCAGCAGTGAAGGGGAGGTCTATCAACTAATATGGACCTTC. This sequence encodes CASSEGEVYQLIWTF.

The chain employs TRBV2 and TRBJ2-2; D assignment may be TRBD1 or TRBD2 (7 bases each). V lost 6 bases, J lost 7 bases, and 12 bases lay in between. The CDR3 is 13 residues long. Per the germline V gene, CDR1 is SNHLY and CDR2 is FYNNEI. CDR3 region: CASRQGGDGELFF. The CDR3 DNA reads TGTGCCAGCAGGCAGGGGGGGGACGGGGAGCTGTTTTTT.

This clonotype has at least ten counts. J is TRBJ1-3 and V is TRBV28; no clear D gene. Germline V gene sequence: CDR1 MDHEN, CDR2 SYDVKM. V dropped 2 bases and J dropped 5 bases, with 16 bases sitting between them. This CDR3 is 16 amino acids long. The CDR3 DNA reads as TGTGCCAGCAGTTTAAACGATATGGGCAGACGAAACACCATATATTTT. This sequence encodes CASSLNDMGRRNTIYF.

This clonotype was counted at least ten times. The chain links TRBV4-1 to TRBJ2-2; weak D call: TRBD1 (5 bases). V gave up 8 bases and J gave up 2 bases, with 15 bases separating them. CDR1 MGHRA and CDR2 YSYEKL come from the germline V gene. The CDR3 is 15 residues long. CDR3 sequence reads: CASGLGPTNTGELFF. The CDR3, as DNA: TGCGCCAGCGGCCTGGGGCCGACCAACACCGGGGAGCTGTTTTTT.

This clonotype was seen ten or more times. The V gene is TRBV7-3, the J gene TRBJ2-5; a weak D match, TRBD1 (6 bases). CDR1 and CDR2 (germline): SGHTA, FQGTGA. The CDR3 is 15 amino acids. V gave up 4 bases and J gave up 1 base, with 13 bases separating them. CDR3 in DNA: TGTGCCAGCAGCTCCTATGGGGGCCCCCAAGAGACCCAGTACTTC. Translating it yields CASSSYGGPQETQYF.

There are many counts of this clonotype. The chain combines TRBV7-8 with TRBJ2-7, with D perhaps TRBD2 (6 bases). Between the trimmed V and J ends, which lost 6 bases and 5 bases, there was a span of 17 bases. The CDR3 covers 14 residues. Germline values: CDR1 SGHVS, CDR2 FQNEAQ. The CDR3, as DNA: TGTGCCAGCAGAGGGCTAGGAGGGGACGACGAGCAGTACTTC. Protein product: CASRGLGGDDEQYF.

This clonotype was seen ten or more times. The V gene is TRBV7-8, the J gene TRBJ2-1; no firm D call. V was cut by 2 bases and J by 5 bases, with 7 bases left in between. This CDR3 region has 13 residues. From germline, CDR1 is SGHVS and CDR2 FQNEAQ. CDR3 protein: CASSLPSHNEQFF. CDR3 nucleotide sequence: TGTGCCAGCAGCTTACCTTCCCACAATGAGCAGTTCTTC.

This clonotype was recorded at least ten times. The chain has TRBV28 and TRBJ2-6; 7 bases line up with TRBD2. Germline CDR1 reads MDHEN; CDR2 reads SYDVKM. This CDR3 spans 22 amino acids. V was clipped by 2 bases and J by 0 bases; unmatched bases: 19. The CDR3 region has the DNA TGTGCCAGCAGTTTAGCGGCACAACGATCTCGGGAGGCATACTCTGGGGCCAACGTCCTGACTTTC. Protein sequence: CASSLAAQRSREAYSGANVLTF.

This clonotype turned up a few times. The CDR3 DNA is TGTGCCACCAGCAGAGTGAGCGGGTTGGATACGCAGTATTTT. It is translated as CATSRVSGLDTQYF. The V and J genes are TRBV15 and TRBJ2-3; weak D call: TRBD2 (6 bases). The germline V gene has CDR1 LNHNV and CDR2 YYDKDF (reference sequence). The CDR3 is 14 residues long. Trimming stripped 1 base from V and 6 bases from J, with 11 bases between. The variable domain in full, completed from reference TRBV15 and TRBJ2-3, reads DAMVIQNPRYQVTQFGKPVTLSCSQTLNHNVMYWYQQKSSQAPKLLFHYYDKDFNNEADTPDNFQSRRPNTSFCFLDIRSPGLGDTAMYLCATSRVSGLDTQYFGPGTRLTVL.

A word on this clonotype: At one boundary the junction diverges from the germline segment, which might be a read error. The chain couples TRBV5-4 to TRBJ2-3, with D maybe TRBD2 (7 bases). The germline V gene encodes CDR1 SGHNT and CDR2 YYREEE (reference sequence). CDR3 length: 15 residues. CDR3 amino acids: CASNLGGAQKDTQYF. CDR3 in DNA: TGTGCCAGCAACTTGGGGGGGGCGCAGAAAGATACGCAGTATTTT.

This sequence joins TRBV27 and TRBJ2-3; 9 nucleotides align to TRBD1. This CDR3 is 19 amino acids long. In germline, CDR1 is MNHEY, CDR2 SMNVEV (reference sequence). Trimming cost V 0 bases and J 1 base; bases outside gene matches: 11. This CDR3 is CASSLSGGQGPFGTDTQYF. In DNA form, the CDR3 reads TGTGCCAGCAGTTTATCGGGAGGACAGGGGCCGTTCGGCACAGATACGCAGTATTTT.